This TCR beta chain stems from a study of Graves' ophthalmopathy and Graves' hyperthyroidism. RNA served as the template for amplifying TCR beta CDR3 regions. HTBI-primed RT-PCR formed the first round, and a multiplex PCR formed the second. TCRdb re-called the multiplex PCR reads through MiXCR, storing one row per CDR3 protein. The table has approximately 410,000 distinct CDR3 sequences, approximately 15% seen once. The CDR3 loop spans 17 amino acids. V lost 5 bases, J lost 10 bases, and 24 bases lay in between. Isolation of PBMCs was performed using over 9.5 ml of fresh peripheral blood. Whole-study results and caveats: A 13-signature model separated ophthalmopathy from stable hyperthyroidism, roughly 86% sensitivity, around 79% specificity.

This clonotype occurred many times. Its antigen is still unknown. With a much larger clone just one base away, this may be a read error. The sample comprised peripheral blood. This receptor was obtained from a woman younger than 35 with stable Graves' hyperthyroidism. This sequence joins TRBV12-3 or TRBV12-4 and TRBJ1-6; D not resolved. The CDR3 loop reads CASSVAAAIQYFSPLHF. DNA of the CDR3: TGTGCCAGCAGTGTGGCGGCCGCTATTCAATATTTCTCACCCCTCCACTTT.